This T cell receptor beta chain was identified in a study of OX40 agonist ivuxolimab in advanced cancers. Study in general: Each dose-escalation patient presented with hepatocellular carcinoma, melanoma, renal cell or head and neck cancer. With a range of roughly 23 to 85, age averaged approximately 60 years, and 65% to 90% were male.

Clones were read by immunoSEQ multiplex PCR, and TCRdb kept only the in-frame ones, dropping some. The sample lists about 87,000 clones; about 87% were seen once. This clone was recorded only once. V shed 7 bases and J 2 bases; nucleotides not matched to a gene: 11. The CDR3 runs 15 residues. The TCR was taken from an adult with an advanced solid tumor such as melanoma, head and neck, liver or kidney cancer. This specimen was CD4+ or CD8+ T cells sorted from blood, taken in a trial of the OX40 agonist ivuxolimab. The chain carries TRBV23-1 and TRBJ2-7; 7 bases are a match to TRBD2. TRBV23-1 is flagged as an ORF with uncertain function. CDR3 nucleotides: TGCGCCAGCACACCCTGGGGGGGGAGACCCTACGAGCAGTACTTC. It is translated as CASTPWGGRPYEQYF.